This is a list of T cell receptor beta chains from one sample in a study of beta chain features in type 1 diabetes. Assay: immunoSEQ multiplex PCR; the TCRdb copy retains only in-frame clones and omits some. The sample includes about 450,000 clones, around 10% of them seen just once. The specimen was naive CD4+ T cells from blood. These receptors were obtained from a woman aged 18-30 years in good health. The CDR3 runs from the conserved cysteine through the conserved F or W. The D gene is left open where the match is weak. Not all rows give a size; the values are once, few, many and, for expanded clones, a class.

CASSTRDSAYEQYF | TGTGCCAGCAGTACCCGGGACTCAGCCTACGAGCAGTACTTC | TRBJ2-7 | NA | TRBV27 | NA
CASSQTSRASSYNEQFF | TGCGCCAGCAGCCAGACGTCCCGGGCGAGCTCCTACAATGAGCAGTTCTTC | TRBJ2-1 | NA | TRBV4-1 | NA
CASSSRGQNTEAFF | TGTGCCAGCAGCTCAAGGGGACAGAACACTGAAGCTTTCTTT | TRBJ1-1 | NA | TRBV7-2 | NA
CASSRTSGRYNEQFF | TGTGCCAGCAGCCGGACTAGCGGGAGGTACAATGAGCAGTTCTTC | TRBJ2-1 | TRBD2 | TRBV5-4 | few
CASSRGQGDSNQPQHF | TGCGCCAGCAGCCGAGGACAGGGAGATAGCAATCAGCCCCAGCATTTT | TRBJ1-5 | TRBD1 | TRBV4-1 | NA
CSVGGRVQATQYF | TGCAGCGTTGGGGGTCGGGTCCAGGCTACGCAGTATTTT | TRBJ2-3 | NA | TRBV29-1 | few
CASRSQGAEGYTF | TGTGCCAGCCGGAGCCAGGGGGCGGAGGGCTACACCTTC | TRBJ1-2 | TRBD1 | TRBV18 | few
CASSLGSAGVEETQYF | TGCGCCAGCAGCTTAGGTTCAGCAGGGGTTGAGGAGACCCAGTACTTC | TRBJ2-5 | NA | TRBV5-1 | few
CASSRGGSYNEQFF | TGTGCCAGCAGCCGTGGAGGATCCTACAATGAGCAGTTCTTC | TRBJ2-1 | NA | TRBV7-3 | few
CASSHSGSWLAKNIQYF | TGTGCCAGTAGTCATAGCGGGAGTTGGTTAGCCAAAAACATTCAGTACTTC | TRBJ2-4 | TRBD2 | TRBV19 | NA
CASTPGRGPSYEQYF | TGTGCCAGCACCCCCGGGAGAGGTCCCTCCTACGAGCAGTACTTC | TRBJ2-7 | NA | TRBV11-3 | NA
CASSLPTSGMDTGELFF | TGCGCCAGCAGCCTCCCGACTAGCGGGATGGACACCGGGGAGCTGTTTTTT | TRBJ2-2 | TRBD2 | TRBV4-1 | NA
CAIPSGLYNEQFF | TGTGCCATCCCTAGCGGGTTGTACAATGAGCAGTTCTTC | TRBJ2-1 | TRBD2 | TRBV5-4 | NA
CSGDFLNTEAFF | TGCAGCGGGGACTTCCTGAACACTGAAGCTTTCTTT | TRBJ1-1 | NA | TRBV29-1 | few
CASSFTGPQAKNIQYF | TGTGCCAGCAGTTTTACGGGCCCCCAAGCCAAAAACATTCAGTACTTC | TRBJ2-4 | NA | TRBV6-5 | NA
CASSLQGHEQFF | TGTGCCAGCAGTTTGCAGGGCCATGAGCAGTTCTTC | TRBJ2-1 | NA | TRBV27 | NA
CASSTPGAKNIQYF | TGTGCCAGTAGTACTCCAGGGGCCAAAAACATTCAGTACTTC | TRBJ2-4 | NA | TRBV19 | NA
CASSPLPFRLRDTEAFF | TGTGCCAGCAGCCCGCTCCCCTTTCGCCTGCGCGACACTGAAGCTTTCTTT | TRBJ1-1 | NA | TRBV13 | few
CASSLLVEGEQFF | TGCGCCAGCAGCTTGTTGGTAGAAGGTGAGCAGTTCTTC | TRBJ2-1 | NA | TRBV5-1 | NA
CASSDSRGAANEKLFF | TGTGCCAGCAGTGATAGCAGGGGTGCAGCTAATGAAAAACTGTTTTTT | TRBJ1-4 | NA | TRBV25-1 | few